The sequence of this TCR beta chain was determined in a study of early T cells in non-severe SARS-CoV-2 infection. Germline lookup yields CDR1 SNHLY and CDR2 FYNNEI. This CDR3 comprises 11 residues. V lost 10 bases and J lost 0, with 4 bases in between. This clonotype was observed many times. TCRdb fed the 5' RACE reads into MiXCR, producing one record per CDR3 protein. The data hold some 71,000 distinct CDR3 sequences, with less than 12% observed a single time. The receptor was derived from an adult who was a healthcare worker with PCR-confirmed SARS-CoV-2 infection or an uninfected control (not recorded which). V and J are TRBV2 and TRBJ2-1; no clear D gene. The source material was whole blood, sampled at baseline. DNA of the CDR3: TGTGCCATAGGCTCCTACAATGAGCAGTTCTTC. Its protein product is CAIGSYNEQFF.